At least ten counts were recorded for the clone carrying this T cell receptor beta chain. The antigen is not known. The data were taken from a study of T cells after yellow fever vaccination. Regarding the study as a whole: Clones that expanded after primary vaccination mostly reappeared after the booster (96% CD4, approximately 85% CD8). The CD4 compartment and the CD8 compartment contained a small share of clonotypes in common. Abundant clonotypes (contaminants from the bulk population) could be present in FACS-sorted repertoires.

As TCR cDNA was made by 5'RACE template switching, a universal primer site and UMIs were added. TCRdb passed the 5' RACE reads through MiXCR, listing each CDR3 protein once. The table has 200,000 to 250,000 distinct CDR3 sequences, 6.9% seen once. CDR3 length: 13 residues. The V end was cut by 4 bases, the J end by 1 base, with 7 bases between. Germline CDR1 is MNHEY and CDR2 is SVGEGT. The TCR originated in a man aged 30-40 years who received the YFV17D yellow fever vaccine. The specimen was CD4+ T cells sorted from PBMCs, collected 15 days after the yellow fever booster vaccination. The chain couples TRBV6-2 or TRBV6-3 to TRBJ1-1; D is undetermined. This chain's CDR3 is CASSLIRNTEAFF. The DNA for the CDR3 is TGTGCCAGCAGTTTAATAAGGAACACTGAAGCTTTCTTT.